A selection of T cell receptor beta chains follows, all from one sample in a study of T cell changes during pregnancy in multiple sclerosis. TCRdb keeps only in-frame clones here, not all; method: immunoSEQ multiplex PCR. Among about 62,000 clones listed, about 90% were seen once. The material sequenced was peripheral blood, taken in the second trimester of pregnancy. Receptors originate from a female donor in good health, enrolled as a control in a pregnancy study. The CDR3 runs from the conserved cysteine through the conserved F or W. D genes are given only for firm matches. Clone size appears in some rows only: once, few, many, or a class for an expanded clone.

-	16	TRBJ2-7	-	TRBV19	TGTGCCAGTAGTATTGCTGGAGGACAGCCTCCCTACGAGCAGTACTTC	CASSIAGGQPPYEQYF
TRBD2	18	TRBJ2-2	-	TRBV7-3	TGTGCCAGCAGCTTAACGTATCGGCTAGCGGGAGGTCACGGGGAGCTGTTTTTT	CASSLTYRLAGGHGELFF
-	15	TRBJ1-4	-	TRBV18	TGTGCCAGCTCACCGTTGTTACAGCAACCCGAAAAACTGTTTTTT	CASSPLLQQPEKLFF
-	13	TRBJ2-1	-	TRBV9	TGTGCCAGCAGCGCCGGACTTGGCAATGAGCAGTTCTTC	CASSAGLGNEQFF
-	15	TRBJ1-2	-	TRBV4-1	TGCGCCAGCAGCCAAGAGGTCCCGGGGAGGTATGGCTACACCTTC	CASSQEVPGRYGYTF
-	12	TRBJ2-7	-	TRBV28	TGTGCCAGCAACCTCGCAGTTGGCGAGCAGTACTTC	CASNLAVGEQYF
-	12	TRBJ2-5	-	TRBV5-1	TGCGCCAGCAGCGTCAACCAAGAGACCCAGTACTTC	CASSVNQETQYF
-	15	TRBJ1-1	-	TRBV18	TGTGCCAGCTCACCTATGGCAGTCGGGGACACTGAAGCTTTCTTT	CASSPMAVGDTEAFF
-	14	TRBJ2-5	-	TRBV5-1	TGCGCCAGCACCCCGCGGGTACGGCAAGAGACCCAGTACTTC	CASTPRVRQETQYF
TRBD1	15	TRBJ1-4	-	TRBV6-5	TGTGCCAGCAGTTACATGCGGACAGGCCTCGGGAAACTGTTTTTT	CASSYMRTGLGKLFF
-	13	TRBJ1-6	-	TRBV15	TGTGCCACCAGCAGAGGCGACAGTTCACCCCTCCACTTT	CATSRGDSSPLHF
TRBD2	16	TRBJ2-2	-	TRBV7-3	TGTGCCAGCAGTGCCCTGGGCGGGAGTGGAACCGGGGAGCTGTTTTTT	CASSALGGSGTGELFF
-	14	TRBJ2-5	-	TRBV7-2	TGTGCCAGCAGCTTCGTGTTAGGAGCGGAGACCCAGTACTTC	CASSFVLGAETQYF
TRBD1	13	TRBJ1-5	-	TRBV18	TGTGCCAGCTCTCAAGGACAGGATCAGCCCCAGCATTTT	CASSQGQDQPQHF
TRBD1	16	TRBJ1-1	-	TRBV11-3	TGTGCCAGCAGCCAGGGACAGCTCCTAATGAACACTGAAGCTTTCTTT	CASSQGQLLMNTEAFF
-	13	TRBJ1-1	-	TRBV7-9	TGTGCCAGCAGCTTAGGGACAGACACTGAAGCTTTCTTT	CASSLGTDTEAFF
-	13	TRBJ1-2	few	TRBV7-9	TGTGCCAGCAGCTTGGTGCAGGGATATGGCTACACCTTC	CASSLVQGYGYTF
-	14	TRBJ1-1	-	TRBV6-5	TGTGCCAGCAGTTACAGGGGCGGGAACACTGAAGCTTTCTTT	CASSYRGGNTEAFF
TRBD1	14	TRBJ2-7	-	TRBV10-3	TGTGCCATCAGGGGGACAGGGATGGGGTACGAGCAGTACTTC	CAIRGTGMGYEQYF
-	11	TRBJ2-7	-	TRBV5-8	TGTGCCAGCAGCTTGGCGGTCGAGCAGTACTTC	CASSLAVEQYF
-	13	TRBJ1-2	-	TRBV5-6	TGTGCCAGCAGCTCTCGAGACACGAGCGGCTACACCTTC	CASSSRDTSGYTF
TRBD1	17	TRBJ2-2	-	TRBV19	TGTGCCAGTAGTATTTACTACGGGACAGGGGCCACCGGGGAGCTGTTTTTT	CASSIYYGTGATGELFF
TRBD2	15	TRBJ2-7	-	TRBV11-2	TGTGCCAGCAGCTTAGATGTTACTAGCGCTTTCGAGCAGTACTTC	CASSLDVTSAFEQYF
TRBD2	15	TRBJ2-7	-	TRBV10-3	TGTGCCATCAGTGAGTCAGGCGGGAGACCCTACGAGCAGTACTTC	CAISESGGRPYEQYF
TRBD1	16	TRBJ1-6	once	TRBV5-4	TGTGCCAGCAGCTTGGGGACAGGGGACAATAATTCACCCCTCCACTTT	CASSLGTGDNNSPLHF
TRBD1	15	TRBJ2-3	-	TRBV10-3	TGTGCCATCAGCAGACAGGGGGGGGACACAGATACGCAGTATTTT	CAISRQGGDTDTQYF
TRBD2	16	TRBJ2-3	many	TRBV6-4	TGTGCCAGCAGTGACTCGACTAGCGGGAGCACAGATACGCAGTATTTT	CASSDSTSGSTDTQYF
-	15	TRBJ2-2	-	TRBV16	TGTGCCAGCAGCCACTCACACCAGAACACCGGGGAGCTGTTTTTT	CASSHSHQNTGELFF
TRBD1	15	TRBJ2-1	few	TRBV7-8	TGTGCCAGCAGCTCCCTCTTGACAGGGATTCCTGAGCAGTTCTTC	CASSSLLTGIPEQFF
TRBD2	14	TRBJ2-7	-	TRBV9	TGTGCCAGCAGCGCTCAGAGTTGGGGAGGGGAGCAGTACTTC	CASSAQSWGGEQYF
TRBD1	13	TRBJ2-7	-	TRBV5-1	TGCGCCAGCAGAGGGGGCCGGAATTACGAGCAGTACTTC	CASRGGRNYEQYF
-	14	TRBJ2-2	-	TRBV7-3	TGTGCCAGCAGCTTAATGAGCGGCACCGGGGAGCTGTTTTTT	CASSLMSGTGELFF
TRBD1	18	TRBJ2-7	-	TRBV11-2	TGTGCCAGCAGTTCCCTCCAAGGCTACGGGACAGCGCTTTACGAGCAGTACTTC	CASSSLQGYGTALYEQYF
TRBD2	16	TRBJ2-1	-	TRBV19	TGTGCCAGTAGGAGCCATAGCGGGGGCTACTACAATGAGCAGTTCTTC	CASRSHSGGYYNEQFF
TRBD1	16	TRBJ1-2	once	TRBV28	TGTGCCAGCAAGCCGGGACAGGGGGCGTCTGTCTATGGCTACACCTTC	CASKPGQGASVYGYTF
TRBD1	19	TRBJ2-7	-	TRBV9	TGTGCCAGCAGTGATACGGGACAGGGGACGTGGGTGAACTCCTACGAGCAGTACTTC	CASSDTGQGTWVNSYEQYF
TRBD2	14	TRBJ2-1	-	TRBV7-8	TGTGCCAGCAGCCGGACTAGCGGGAGTGGTGAGCAGTTCTTC	CASSRTSGSGEQFF